This T cell receptor beta chain was identified during a study of blood T cells in healthy people across ages. Germline loops: CDR1 SGHTA, CDR2 FQGNSA. The CDR3 is 12 residues long. V lost 5 bases, J lost 8 bases, and 5 bases stayed unmatched. A second PCR of roughly 6 to 12 cycles used a sample-barcoded 5' primer and a J-beta primer mix. TCRdb redid the calling of the 5' RACE reads with MiXCR, one entry per CDR3 protein. The data contain about 1,600,000 distinct CDR3 sequences, approximately 38% of them singletons. Sequenced input: blood. The sequence was obtained from a woman between 18 and 29 years old in good health. The chain combines TRBV7-2 with TRBJ1-1; the match to TRBD1 covers 7 bases. In nucleotides, the CDR3 is TGTGCCAGCAGCCTCCAGGACAGGGAAGCTTTCTTT. Its protein is CASSLQDREAFF.